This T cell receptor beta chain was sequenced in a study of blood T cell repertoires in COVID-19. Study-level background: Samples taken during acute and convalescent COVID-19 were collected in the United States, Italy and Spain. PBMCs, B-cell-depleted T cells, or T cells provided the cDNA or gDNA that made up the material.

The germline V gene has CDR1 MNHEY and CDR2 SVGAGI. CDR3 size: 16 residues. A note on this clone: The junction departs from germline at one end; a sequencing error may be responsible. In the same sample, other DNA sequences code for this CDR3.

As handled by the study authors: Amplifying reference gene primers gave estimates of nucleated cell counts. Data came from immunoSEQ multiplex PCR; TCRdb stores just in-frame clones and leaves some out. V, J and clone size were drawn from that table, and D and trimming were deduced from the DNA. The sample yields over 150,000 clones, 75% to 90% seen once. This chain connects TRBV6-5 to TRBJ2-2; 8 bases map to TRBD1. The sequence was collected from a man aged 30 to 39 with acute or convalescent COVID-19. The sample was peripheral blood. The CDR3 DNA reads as TGTGCCAGTAGTTACCCAACAGGGGGAAAGACCGGGGAGCTGTTTTTT. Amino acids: CASSYPTGGKTGELFF.